A selection of T cell receptor beta chains follows, all from one sample in a study of blood T cells in healthy people across ages. TCRdb reprocessed the 5' RACE reads with MiXCR, giving one entry per CDR3 protein. The sample shows 1.4 million or so distinct CDR3 sequences, around 40% of them seen only once. The sequenced sample was blood. Receptors were obtained from a woman under 30 in good health. The CDR3 runs from the conserved cysteine through the conserved F or W. D genes are given only for firm matches. Clone size is not always given. Where it is, it says once, few, many or a class for expanded clones.

15	few	TRBV6-1	TRBJ2-3	TRBD1	CASSAGTALADTQYF	TGTGCCAGCAGTGCAGGGACAGCCTTAGCGGATACGCAGTATTTT
17	few	TRBV4-3	TRBJ1-2	-	CASSQGGPAGLDYGYTF	TGCGCCAGCAGCCAAGGGGGGCCAGCAGGCCTGGACTATGGCTACACCTTC
16	few	TRBV4-3	TRBJ1-2	-	CASSQDSPPSNYGYTF	TGCGCCAGCAGCCAAGATAGTCCTCCCTCTAACTATGGCTACACCTTC
13	-	TRBV27	TRBJ1-5	TRBD1	CASSGDSHQPQHF	TGTGCCAGCAGTGGGGACAGCCATCAGCCCCAGCATTTT
13	-	TRBV19	TRBJ1-1	-	CASSSPDKAEAFF	TGTGCCAGTAGTTCCCCGGACAAGGCTGAAGCTTTCTTT
15	-	TRBV13	TRBJ1-6	TRBD1	CASSSWSRGDSPLHF	TGTGCCAGCAGCTCGTGGTCCAGGGGGGATTCACCCCTCCACTTT
16	-	TRBV20-1	TRBJ1-2	-	CSASTFAGEEADGYTF	TGCAGTGCTAGTACGTTTGCGGGGGAAGAAGCGGATGGCTACACCTTC
16	few	TRBV3-1	TRBJ1-4	TRBD1	CASSPRWDSPSEKLFF	TGTGCCAGCAGCCCCCGGTGGGACAGCCCAAGCGAAAAACTGTTTTTT
15	-	TRBV4-1	TRBJ1-1	TRBD1	CASSRIQGTNTEAFF	TGCGCCAGCAGCCGAATACAGGGGACGAACACTGAAGCTTTCTTT
14	-	TRBV20-1	TRBJ2-7	TRBD2	CSAMGGLDLYEQYF	TGCAGTGCTATGGGAGGGCTAGACCTCTACGAGCAGTACTTC
13	-	TRBV5-1	TRBJ1-1	TRBD1	CASHKTGGTEAFF	TGCGCCAGCCATAAAACAGGGGGAACTGAAGCTTTCTTT
13	many	TRBV12-3/TRBV12-4	TRBJ1-1	-	CASLPPSLLGAFF	TGTGCCAGCCTTCCTCCCTCTCTTTTAGGAGCTTTCTTT
14	-	TRBV7-9	TRBJ2-1	-	CASSLISDHNEQFF	TGTGCCAGCAGCTTAATCAGCGACCACAATGAGCAGTTCTTC
14	-	TRBV6-2/TRBV6-3	TRBJ2-7	-	CAGSYGGTSYEQYF	TGTGCCGGCAGTTACGGCGGGACCTCTTACGAGCAGTACTTC
14	-	TRBV29-1	TRBJ2-2	TRBD2	CSVETSPTSGELFF	TGCAGCGTTGAGACTAGCCCGACCTCCGGGGAGCTGTTTTTT
13	many	TRBV12-3/TRBV12-4	TRBJ1-2	-	CASSPDRFYGYTF	TGTGCCAGCAGCCCGGACAGATTCTATGGCTACACCTTC
15	-	TRBV2	TRBJ2-3	TRBD2	CASMTSGASTDTQYF	TGTGCCAGCATGACTAGCGGGGCTAGCACAGATACGCAGTATTTT
15	-	TRBV7-6	TRBJ1-6	-	CASSVRELPNSPLHF	TGTGCCAGCAGCGTTCGTGAGTTACCGAATTCACCCCTCCACTTT
14	-	TRBV28	TRBJ1-2	-	CASRSYRTSYGYTF	TGTGCCAGCAGGAGTTACAGGACCTCCTATGGCTACACCTTC
15	-	TRBV28	TRBJ2-5	TRBD2	CASSPASGSVNEQYF	TGTGCCAGCAGTCCCGCTAGCGGGAGTGTTAATGAGCAGTACTTC
13	-	TRBV7-2	TRBJ1-2	-	CVSSFRGLVGYTF	TGTGTCAGCAGCTTTCGGGGGCTGGTTGGCTACACCTTC
14	-	TRBV29-1	TRBJ1-2	-	CSVGTPGPQRGYTF	TGCAGCGTTGGAACACCGGGACCGCAGAGAGGCTACACCTTC
14	-	TRBV21-1	TRBJ1-1	-	CARRAAWGNTEAFF	TGTGCCCGCCGGGCCGCTTGGGGGAACACTGAAGCTTTCTTT
12	many	TRBV20-1	TRBJ2-3	-	CSAQESTDTQYF	TGCAGTGCTCAGGAGAGCACAGATACGCAGTATTTT
14	-	TRBV15	TRBJ1-1	-	CATSPRLMDTEAFF	TGTGCCACCAGCCCCAGGCTAATGGACACTGAAGCTTTCTTT
15	-	TRBV7-9	TRBJ2-1	-	CASSSPGWLSNEQFF	TGTGCCAGCAGCTCCCCCGGATGGCTGAGCAATGAGCAGTTCTTC
14	many	TRBV6-5	TRBJ2-1	TRBD1	CASSPGQLYNEQFF	TGCGCCAGCAGCCCGGGACAGTTATACAATGAGCAGTTCTTC
17	-	TRBV21-1	TRBJ2-7	-	CASGKRGHTGGHYEQYF	TGTGCCAGCGGCAAAAGGGGACACACAGGGGGGCACTACGAGCAGTACTTC
13	-	TRBV18	TRBJ2-7	-	CANSRSRGDEQYF	TGTGCCAACTCACGCTCCAGGGGAGACGAGCAGTACTTC
16	once	TRBV20-1	TRBJ2-7	TRBD2	CSARNTGLARSYEQYF	TGCAGTGCTAGAAATACCGGACTAGCTAGGTCCTACGAGCAGTACTTC
13	-	TRBV11-2	TRBJ1-4	TRBD1	CASSKTGVEKLFF	TGTGCCAGCAGCAAGACAGGGGTTGAAAAACTGTTTTTT
16	many	TRBV6-1	TRBJ2-3	TRBD2	CASSSGLAGRSDTQYF	TGTGCCAGCAGTTCCGGACTAGCGGGGAGGTCGGATACGCAGTATTTT
15	-	TRBV20-1	TRBJ2-1	-	CSASLTPIRANEQFF	TGCAGTGCTTCCCTTACTCCGATTCGAGCGAATGAGCAGTTCTTC
14	-	TRBV18	TRBJ2-3	-	CASALSGRTDTQYF	TGTGCCAGCGCCCTAAGTGGACGCACAGATACGCAGTATTTT
15	few	TRBV6-5	TRBJ2-3	-	CASTPTLRGTDTQYF	TGTGCCAGCACCCCAACGCTGAGAGGCACAGATACGCAGTATTTT
12	-	TRBV29-1	TRBJ1-2	-	CSVSDDYYGYTF	TGCAGCGTCTCGGACGACTACTATGGCTACACCTTC
15	few	TRBV29-1	TRBJ2-7	TRBD2	CSVARLAGSSYEQYF	TGCAGCGTTGCCCGACTAGCGGGAAGCTCCTACGAGCAGTACTTC
14	-	TRBV6-5	TRBJ2-7	-	CASSARGASYEQYF	TGTGCCAGCAGTGCCAGGGGGGCATCCTACGAGCAGTACTTC
13	-	TRBV12-3/TRBV12-4	TRBJ2-7	-	CASSVQLAYEQYF	TGTGCCAGCAGTGTGCAGCTAGCCTACGAGCAGTACTTC
17	-	TRBV4-3	TRBJ2-6	-	CASSQDLMGQVANVLTF	TGCGCCAGCAGCCAAGATCTTATGGGTCAAGTGGCCAACGTCCTGACTTTC
16	-	TRBV24-1	TRBJ2-1	TRBD1	CATSATDRDRANEQFF	TGTGCCACCAGTGCCACGGACAGGGACAGGGCCAATGAGCAGTTCTTC
14	few	TRBV7-9	TRBJ2-5	-	CASSFWERQETQYF	TGTGCCAGCAGCTTTTGGGAGCGCCAAGAGACCCAGTACTTC
13	few	TRBV5-1	TRBJ2-3	-	CASSTVGTDTQYF	TGCGCCAGCAGCACAGTGGGCACAGATACGCAGTATTTT
11	-	TRBV20-1	TRBJ2-1	TRBD1	CSAVTGAKQFF	TGCAGTGCAGTGACAGGGGCCAAGCAGTTCTTC
14	-	TRBV28	TRBJ2-1	-	CASTPVGDYNERFF	TGTGCCAGCACCCCGGTGGGAGATTACAATGAGCGGTTCTTC
14	few	TRBV27	TRBJ2-3	-	CASSLFPRADTQYF	TGTGCCAGCAGTTTATTCCCCAGGGCTGATACGCAGTATTTT
16	-	TRBV12-1	TRBJ1-1	-	CASSFKGACRRRWAFF	TGTGCCAGCAGCTTTAAGGGGGCGTGCCGGCGCAGGTGGGCTTTCTTT
12	once	TRBV27	TRBJ2-7	-	CASSPDYYERYF	TGTGCCAGCAGTCCGGACTATTACGAGCGGTACTTC
12	-	TRBV2	TRBJ2-5	-	CASRDLANEQYF	TGTGCCAGCAGGGACTTGGCCAATGAGCAGTACTTC
17	many	TRBV25-1	TRBJ2-1	TRBD2	CASDPGLAGDSYNEQFF	TGTGCCAGCGACCCTGGGCTAGCGGGAGACTCCTACAATGAGCAGTTCTTC
11	-	TRBV20-1	TRBJ2-3	-	CSASLSYTQYF	TGCAGTGCTAGCCTTAGCTATACGCAGTATTTT
15	-	TRBV24-1	TRBJ2-5	-	CATSDFNGGQEAQYF	TGTGCCACCAGTGATTTTAATGGTGGGCAAGAGGCCCAGTACTTC
16	-	TRBV7-2	TRBJ2-6	-	CASSTGRVSGANVLTF	TGTGCCAGCAGCACGGGACGTGTCTCTGGGGCCAACGTCCTGACTTTC
14	-	TRBV7-9	TRBJ1-2	-	CASSLDRSIYGYTF	TGTGCCAGCAGCTTAGACCGGTCGATCTATGGCTACACCTTC